A selection of T cell receptor beta chains follows, all from one sample in a study of cytomegalovirus exposure and HLA in healthy donors. Sequenced by immunoSEQ multiplex PCR; TCRdb stores in-frame clones only, minus some. Of about 150,000 clones in the sample, approximately 81% were seen once. Sequencing was performed on PBMCs. The source is a male donor in good health and CMV-seronegative. The CDR3 runs from the conserved cysteine through the conserved F or W.

j_call v_call cdr3_length cdr3_aa
TRBJ2-1 TRBV15 15 CATSRVRQGRNEQFF
. TRBV7-8 15 CASTSPGGFSYEQYF
TRBJ2-1 TRBV28 14 CASSAGLAYNEQFF
TRBJ1-5 TRBV6-5 14 CASSAGVGHQPQHF
TRBJ2-3 TRBV28 15 CASHNAGAGTDTQYF
TRBJ2-7 TRBV7-9 14 CASSTGRGTYEQYF
TRBJ2-7 TRBV7-2 16 CASSKASGGNTYEQYF
TRBJ1-1 TRBV18 18 CASSPQTGGTLMNTEAFF
TRBJ1-3 TRBV5-1 13 CASSPPRRNTIYF
TRBJ2-7 TRBV28 14 CASSFIQGLNEQYF
TRBJ2-3 TRBV7-2 16 CASSLILAGGTDTQYF
TRBJ1-6 TRBV28 17 CASSFGALQGLGSPLHF
TRBJ2-4 TRBV19 16 CASSISQTGAKNIQYF
TRBJ2-7 TRBV10-3 12 CAYGTSPYEQYF
TRBJ2-7 TRBV11-2 13 CASSRGQNYEQYF
TRBJ1-3 TRBV5-1 13 CASSQFSGNTIYF
TRBJ1-4 TRBV15 15 CATALDGATNEKLFF
TRBJ2-1 TRBV15 14 CATRGSGGRLEQFF
TRBJ2-2 TRBV6-5 14 CASSFTVYTGELFF
. TRBV25-1 14 CASSESGQEYEQYF
TRBJ2-5 TRBV2 15 CASLPVRGRFETQYF
TRBJ2-7 TRBV4-1 16 CASSQDPKGGAGEQYF
TRBJ1-3 TRBV15 12 CATSRDLNTIYF
TRBJ1-2 TRBV5-6 14 CASSFPAGLDGYTF
TRBJ1-6 TRBV19 13 CASSIDRESPLHF
TRBJ2-3 TRBV29-1 13 CSIDRGSTDTQYF
TRBJ1-2 TRBV18 16 CASRASWTGIDYGYTF